These 17 T cell receptor beta chains were all obtained from the same sample, sequenced in a study of T cell responses to AZD1222 COVID-19 vaccine. TCRdb keeps only in-frame clones here, not all; method: immunoSEQ multiplex PCR. The repertoire holds some 150,000 clones, with roughly nine tenths as singletons. Source: peripheral blood, taken on day 0 of AZD1222 vaccination. These receptors all come from an adult in good health.

CDR3 bases: TGTGCCAGTAGTAACCGGGCCGATGTCGGCTACACCTTC. Translation: CASSNRADVGYTF. This chain connects TRBV19 to TRBJ1-2; D is unresolved. Germline CDR1 reads LNHDA; CDR2 reads SQIVND (reference sequence). Trimming pared 4 bases from V and 8 bases from J, leaving 14 bases between. This CDR3 is 13 amino acids long.

The rearrangement joins TRBV6-1 to TRBJ1-1; 10 nucleotides line up with TRBD1. Trimming at V came to 2 bases and at J to 0 bases, leaving 3 bases not matched to a gene. The CDR3 totals 16 residues. Germline V gene sequence: CDR1 MNHNS, CDR2 SASEGT. For the CDR3, the DNA is TGTGCCAGCAGTGAATTTGACAGGGGGCTGAACACTGAAGCTTTCTTT. It codes for CASSEFDRGLNTEAFF.

The chain couples TRBV30 to TRBJ2-3; TRBD2 might be the D (6 bases). The germline V and J ends were trimmed by 3 bases and 3 bases, with 16 bases remaining between them. This CDR3 is built from 15 residues. From germline, CDR1 is GTSNPN and CDR2 SVGIG (reference sequence). The CDR3, as DNA: TGTGCCTGGAGCACTGGCGGGAAAGAAACAGATACGCAGTATTTT. It yields the protein CAWSTGGKETDTQYF. The entire variable domain, with the rest obtained from reference TRBV30 and TRBJ2-3, is as follows: SQTIHQWPATLVQPVGSPLSLECTVEGTSNPNLYWYRQAAGRGLQLLFYSVGIGQISSEVPQNLSASRPQDRQFILSSKKLLLSDSGFYLCAWSTGGKETDTQYFGPGTRLTVL.

The V call is TRBV11-2, the J call TRBJ2-2; D is perhaps TRBD1 (6 bases). The CDR3 consists of 15 residues. With 5 bases removed from V and 5 bases from J, the gap between germline ends came to 15 bases. CDR1 SGHAT and CDR2 FQNNGV come from the germline V gene. DNA for the CDR3: TGTGCCAGCAGCCCGGGGACACGCTGGACCGGGGAGCTGTTTTTT. Its translation is CASSPGTRWTGELFF.

The genes are TRBV11-1 and TRBJ2-1; TRBD1 or TRBD2 may be the D gene (7 bases each). V was cut by 1 base and J by 9 bases, with 19 bases left in between. Germline V gene lookup returns CDR1 SGHAT and CDR2 FQDESV (reference sequence). The CDR3 has 16 residues. The CDR3 bases are TGTGCCAGCAGCTTAGAGCGGGGACAGTCCGCAGCTGAGCAGTTCTTC. This sequence encodes CASSLERGQSAAEQFF. Full variable domain (outside the CDR3, taken from reference TRBV11-1 and TRBJ2-1): EAEVAQSPRYKITEKSQAVAFWCDPISGHATLYWYRQILGQGPELLVQFQDESVVDDSQLPKDRFSAERLKGVDSTLKIQPAELGDSAMYLCASSLERGQSAAEQFFGPGTRLTVL.

The chain recombines TRBV28 with TRBJ2-2, with D possibly matching TRBD2 (7 bases). Germline CDR1 is MDHEN and CDR2 is SYDVKM. There are 14 residues in the CDR3. V dropped 8 bases and J dropped 3 bases, with 13 bases sitting between them. CDR3 in DNA: TGTGCCAGCGGCAAAGGGGGGGACACCGGGGAGCTGTTTTTT. This codes for CASGKGGDTGELFF.

The chain has TRBV4-3 and TRBJ1-6; possibly TRBD1 for D (5 bases). Per the germline V gene, CDR1 is LGHNA and CDR2 is YSLEER. Deletions cut 0 bases from V and 6 bases from J, with 15 bases between. The CDR3 totals 17 residues. This CDR3 is CASSQEAGPGFNSPLHF. DNA for the CDR3: TGCGCCAGCAGCCAAGAAGCAGGCCCAGGGTTTAATTCACCCCTCCACTTT.

The J gene is TRBJ1-6, the V gene TRBV4-3; D is undetermined. The CDR3 is 13 amino acids. V lost 0 bases and J 11 bases, leaving 8 bases between the germline ends. Per the germline V gene, CDR1 is LGHNA and CDR2 is YSLEER. This CDR3 reads CASSQDQRPPLHF. The CDR3 DNA reads as TGCGCCAGCAGCCAAGACCAGAGACCACCCCTCCACTTT.

This clone was found a few times. The chain links TRBV25-1 to TRBJ2-7, with D perhaps TRBD1 or TRBD2 (5 bases each). Germline V gives CDR1 MGHDK, CDR2 SYGVNS. Deletions cut 5 bases from V and 3 bases from J, with 23 bases between. The CDR3 consists of 17 residues. The CDR3 reads CASSLGAGRYRDYEQYF. The CDR3 nucleotides are TGTGCCAGCAGTCTCGGGGCAGGCCGATATCGGGACTACGAGCAGTACTTC.

CDR3 nucleotide sequence: TGCAGCGTTGTGGAGCAGTCGAAGGAGCAGTACTTC. Its protein product is CSVVEQSKEQYF. V and J are TRBV29-1 and TRBJ2-7; D not certain. The CDR3 extends over 12 amino acids. Trimming cost V 4 bases and J 7 bases, with 14 bases left between them. The germline V gene encodes CDR1 SQVTM and CDR2 ANQGSEA.

This rearrangement joins TRBV19 to TRBJ2-5; D not resolved. V lost 3 bases and J 0 bases, leaving 5 bases between the germline ends. The length of the CDR3 is 13 residues. The germline V gene has CDR1 LNHDA and CDR2 SQIVND (reference sequence). The CDR3 sequence: CASSIRDQETQYF. The CDR3 bases are TGTGCCAGTAGTATCCGGGACCAAGAGACCCAGTACTTC.

The chain joins TRBV5-1 to TRBJ1-6, with D perhaps TRBD1 (6 bases). Trimming stripped 4 bases from V and 0 bases from J, with 14 bases between. There are 17 residues in the CDR3. The germline V gene has CDR1 SGHRS and CDR2 YFSETQ. In nucleotides, the CDR3 is TGCGCCAGCAGCCTCTCTGGACAGAGCTCCTATAATTCACCCCTCCACTTT. Amino acid sequence: CASSLSGQSSYNSPLHF.

The gene calls are TRBV28 and TRBJ1-3; D is perhaps TRBD1 (5 bases). There are 18 residues in the CDR3. V was shortened by 1 base and J by 0 bases, with 16 bases between the two germline ends. Germline values: CDR1 MDHEN, CDR2 SYDVKM. In nucleotides, the CDR3 is TGTGCCAGCAGTTTATACGGGGGGGGACCCTCCTCTGGAAACACCATATATTTT. Translating it yields CASSLYGGGPSSGNTIYF.

The chain is built from TRBV7-6 and TRBJ2-3; D perhaps matches TRBD2 (5 bases). Trimming removed 5 bases from V and 5 bases from J, with 20 bases in between. CDR1 SGHVS and CDR2 FNYEAQ come from the germline V gene. The CDR3 totals 16 residues. CDR3 in amino acids: CASSPFEGSAGDTQYF. CDR3 DNA sequence: TGTGCCAGCAGCCCATTTGAAGGGAGTGCGGGAGATACGCAGTATTTT.

This chain uses TRBV6-2 or TRBV6-3 with TRBJ2-1, with 12 positions matching TRBD1. The V segment lost 6 bases and the J segment 6 bases; nucleotides outside the gene matches: 15. Looked up from germline, CDR1 is MNHEY and CDR2 is SVGEGT. The CDR3 loop spans 18 amino acids. Written as DNA, the CDR3 is TGTGCCAGCAGCCAATACCGAACCGGGACAGGGGGCTCCAATGAGCAGTTCTTC. Protein sequence: CASSQYRTGTGGSNEQFF.

The rearrangement joins TRBV5-1 to TRBJ1-2; no definite D call. The ends were cut back, 0 bases at V and 4 bases at J, with 13 bases in the middle. Germline V gene lookup returns CDR1 SGHRS and CDR2 YFSETQ. This CDR3 spans 15 amino acids. In DNA, the CDR3 is TGCGCCAGCAGCTTGGAACGTCTTTTGGGCTATGGCTACACCTTC. Residues: CASSLERLLGYGYTF. Together with reference TRBV5-1 and TRBJ1-2, the CDR3 gives the full variable domain: KAGVTQTPRYLIKTRGQQVTLSCSPISGHRSVSWYQQTPGQGLQFLFEYFSETQRNKGNFPGRFSGRQFSNSRSEMNVSTLELGDSALYLCASSLERLLGYGYTFGSGTRLTVV.

The CDR3 sequence: CASSQDRGGATGELFF. The CDR3 bases are TGTGCCAGCAGCCAAGATCGCGGCGGGGCTACCGGGGAGCTGTTTTTT. This chain connects TRBV3-1 (or the pseudogene TRBV3-2) to TRBJ2-2; D might be TRBD2 (6 bases). Germline assignment: CDR1 LGHDT and CDR2 YNNKEL (reference sequence). The length of the CDR3 is 16 residues. V was shortened by 0 bases and J by 5 bases, with 13 bases between the two germline ends.